This TCR beta chain was obtained from a study of blood T cells in healthy people across ages. Looking at the study overall: Through template switching, about one barcoded beta molecule was captured per two T cells, as measured in model experiments. Study-wide results and limits: Naive CD4+ cell counts and diversity both ran higher in long-lived than in aged donors. Roughly linear declines in TCR beta diversity per million T cells occurred with age.

This clonotype was counted a few times. Its cognate antigen is unknown. V lost 4 bases and J 5 bases, leaving 14 bases between the germline ends. From germline, CDR1 is DFQATT and CDR2 SNEGSKA (reference sequence). The CDR3 has 13 residues. Next came a second PCR, run for about 7 to 12 cycles, which used a sample-barcoded 5' primer along with a J-beta primer mix. One entry per CDR3 protein, called by TCRdb with MiXCR from the 5' RACE reads. The table records more than 1,400,000 distinct CDR3 sequences, 42% of them present only once. This chain joins TRBV20-1 and TRBJ2-5; D is perhaps TRBD2 (5 bases). Material for sequencing was blood. The sequence was collected from a woman in her late teens or twenties in good health. In nucleotides, the CDR3 is TGCAGTGCTAAAGGAGAGGGCCGGGAGACCCAGTACTTC. It encodes CSAKGEGRETQYF.